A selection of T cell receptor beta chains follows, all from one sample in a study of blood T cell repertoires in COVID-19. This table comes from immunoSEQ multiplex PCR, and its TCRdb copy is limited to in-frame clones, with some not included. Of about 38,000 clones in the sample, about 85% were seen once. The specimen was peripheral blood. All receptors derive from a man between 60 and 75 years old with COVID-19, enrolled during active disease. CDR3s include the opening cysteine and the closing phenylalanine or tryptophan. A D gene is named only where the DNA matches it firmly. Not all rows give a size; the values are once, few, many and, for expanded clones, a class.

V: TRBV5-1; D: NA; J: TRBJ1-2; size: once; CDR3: CASSLDNSLDYTF; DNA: TGCGCCAGCAGCTTAGACAACTCCCTCGACTACACCTTC
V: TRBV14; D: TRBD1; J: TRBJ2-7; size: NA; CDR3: CASSQEMGQGPYEQYF; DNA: TGTGCCAGCAGCCAAGAGATGGGACAGGGCCCCTACGAGCAGTACTTC
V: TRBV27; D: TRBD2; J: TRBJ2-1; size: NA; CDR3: CASSLGAAGGNEQFF; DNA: TGTGCCAGCAGTTTAGGGGCAGCGGGAGGGAATGAGCAGTTCTTC
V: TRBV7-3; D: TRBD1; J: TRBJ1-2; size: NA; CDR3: CASSKGQGNFTF; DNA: TGTGCCAGCAGCAAGGGACAGGGAAACTTCACCTTC
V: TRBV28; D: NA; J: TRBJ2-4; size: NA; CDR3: CAIKGRAKNIQYF; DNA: TGTGCCATTAAGGGGCGGGCCAAAAACATTCAGTACTTC
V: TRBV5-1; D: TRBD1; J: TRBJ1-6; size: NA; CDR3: CASRTGDNSPLHF; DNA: TGCGCCAGTAGGACAGGGGATAATTCACCCCTCCACTTT
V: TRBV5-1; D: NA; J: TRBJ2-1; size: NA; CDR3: CASSLVEQVVYNEQFF; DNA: TGCGCCAGCAGCTTGGTTGAACAGGTCGTCTACAATGAGCAGTTCTTC
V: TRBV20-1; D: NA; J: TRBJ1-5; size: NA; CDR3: CSASSGSEQPQHF; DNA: TGCAGTGCTAGTTCAGGGTCAGAACAGCCCCAGCATTTT
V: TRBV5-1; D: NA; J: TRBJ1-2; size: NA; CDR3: CASSPAGGTYGYTF; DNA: TGCGCCAGCAGCCCGGCGGGAGGGACATATGGCTACACCTTC
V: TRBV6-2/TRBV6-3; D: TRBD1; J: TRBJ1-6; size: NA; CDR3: CASSYSRGRSDSPLHF; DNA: TGTGCCAGCAGTTACTCCAGGGGGCGTTCGGATTCACCCCTCCACTTT
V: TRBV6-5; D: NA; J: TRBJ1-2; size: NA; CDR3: CASSYLAGVYGYTF; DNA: TGTGCCAGCAGTTACCTGGCAGGGGTATATGGCTACACCTTC
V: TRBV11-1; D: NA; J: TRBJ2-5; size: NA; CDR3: CASRPEGHQETQYF; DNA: TGTGCCAGCAGACCCGAGGGTCACCAAGAGACCCAGTACTTC
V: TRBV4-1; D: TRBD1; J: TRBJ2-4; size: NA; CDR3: CASSHLPGQGNSKNIQYF; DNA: TGCGCCAGCAGCCATTTACCGGGACAGGGTAATTCCAAAAACATTCAGTACTTC
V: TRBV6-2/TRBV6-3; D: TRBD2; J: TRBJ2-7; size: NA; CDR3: CASSYVVTSGIEEQYF; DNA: TGTGCCAGCAGTTACGTGGTGACTAGCGGGATTGAAGAGCAGTACTTC
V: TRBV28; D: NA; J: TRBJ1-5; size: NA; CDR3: CASSEIHNQPQHF; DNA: TGTGCCAGCAGCGAGATCCACAATCAGCCCCAGCATTTT
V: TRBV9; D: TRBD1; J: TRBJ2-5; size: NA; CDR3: CASSEGQGAFGHQETQYF; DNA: TGTGCCAGCAGCGAGGGACAGGGGGCGTTCGGCCACCAAGAGACCCAGTACTTC
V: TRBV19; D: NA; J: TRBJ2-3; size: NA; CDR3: CASSVRDSITDTQYF; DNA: TGTGCCAGTAGTGTTCGGGACTCTATTACAGATACGCAGTATTTT
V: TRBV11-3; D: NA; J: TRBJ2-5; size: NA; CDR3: CAIPPRGNETQYF; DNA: TGTGCCATCCCTCCTAGGGGCAACGAGACCCAGTACTTC
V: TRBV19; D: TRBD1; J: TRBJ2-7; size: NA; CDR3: CASSSGAGTGTYEQYF; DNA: TGTGCCAGCTCATCCGGGGCGGGGACAGGCACCTACGAGCAGTACTTC
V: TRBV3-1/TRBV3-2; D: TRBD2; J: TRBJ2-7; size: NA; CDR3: CASRSLAGGLGEQYF; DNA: TGTGCCAGCAGGTCACTAGCGGGAGGGCTGGGGGAGCAGTACTTC
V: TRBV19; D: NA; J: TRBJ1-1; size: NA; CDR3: CASTRDTQPLNTEAFF; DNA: TGTGCCAGTACTCGGGACACCCAACCATTGAACACTGAAGCTTTCTTT
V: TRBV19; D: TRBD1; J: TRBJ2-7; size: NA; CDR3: CASSPTGAYEQYF; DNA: TGTGCCAGTAGTCCCACAGGGGCCTACGAGCAGTACTTC
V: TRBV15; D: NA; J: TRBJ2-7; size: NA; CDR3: CATSRESGRSSYEQYF; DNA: TGTGCCACCAGCAGAGAGTCGGGTCGAAGCTCCTACGAGCAGTACTTC
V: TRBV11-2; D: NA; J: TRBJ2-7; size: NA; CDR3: CASSLGGGDEQYF; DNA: TGTGCCAGCAGCTTAGGGGGCGGGGACGAGCAGTACTTC
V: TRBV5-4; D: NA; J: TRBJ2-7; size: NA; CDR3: CASSIDWSDEQYF; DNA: TGTGCCAGCAGCATAGATTGGTCCGACGAGCAGTACTTC
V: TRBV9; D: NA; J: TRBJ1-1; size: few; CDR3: CASSSSGEMNTEAFF; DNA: TGTGCCAGCAGCTCAAGCGGGGAGATGAACACTGAAGCTTTCTTT
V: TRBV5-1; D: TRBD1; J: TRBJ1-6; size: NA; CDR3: CASSSGQGAVSPLHF; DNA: TGCGCCAGCAGCTCGGGACAGGGGGCGGTTTCACCCCTCCACTTT
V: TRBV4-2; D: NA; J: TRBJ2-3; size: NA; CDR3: CASSQDSLLAVSTDTQYF; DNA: TGTGCCAGCAGCCAAGATTCCCTCTTAGCGGTCTCCACAGATACGCAGTATTTT
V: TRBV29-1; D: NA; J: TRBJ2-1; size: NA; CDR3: CSVESGLNNEQFF; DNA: TGCAGCGTTGAGTCAGGGTTAAACAATGAGCAGTTCTTC
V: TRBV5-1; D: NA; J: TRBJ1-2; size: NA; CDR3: CASSLDLRPAYGYTF; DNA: TGCGCCAGCAGCTTGGACCTGCGGCCGGCTTATGGCTACACCTTC
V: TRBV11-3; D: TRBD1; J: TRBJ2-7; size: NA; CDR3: CASSPRDRKEQYF; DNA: TGTGCCAGCAGCCCTCGGGACAGGAAAGAGCAGTACTTC
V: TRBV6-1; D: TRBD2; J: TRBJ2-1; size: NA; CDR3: CASSEWDYNNNEQFF; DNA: TGTGCCAGCAGTGAATGGGACTACAATAACAATGAGCAGTTCTTC
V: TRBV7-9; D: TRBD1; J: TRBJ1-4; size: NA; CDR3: CASSAGTGAEKLFF; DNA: TGTGCCAGCAGCGCCGGGACAGGGGCTGAAAAACTGTTTTTT
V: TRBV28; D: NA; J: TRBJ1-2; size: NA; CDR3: CASSSGTANYGYTF; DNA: TGTGCCAGCAGTTCGGGGACTGCTAACTATGGCTACACCTTC
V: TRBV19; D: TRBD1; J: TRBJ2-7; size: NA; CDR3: CASSSPRDSTYEQYF; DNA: TGTGCCAGTAGTTCCCCGAGGGACAGTACCTACGAGCAGTACTTC
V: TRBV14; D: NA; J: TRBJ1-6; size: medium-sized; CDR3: CASSQISSPLHF; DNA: TGTGCCAGCAGCCAAATTAGCAGTCCCCTCCACTTT
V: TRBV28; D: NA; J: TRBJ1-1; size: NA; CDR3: CASSSTVNTEAFF; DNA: TGTGCCAGCAGTTCGACAGTGAACACTGAAGCTTTCTTT
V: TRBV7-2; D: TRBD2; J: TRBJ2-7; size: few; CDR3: CASSGPGLADEQYF; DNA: TGTGCCAGCAGCGGACCGGGACTAGCGGACGAGCAGTACTTC
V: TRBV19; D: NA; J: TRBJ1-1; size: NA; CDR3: CASRQEMNTEAFF; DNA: TGTGCCAGTAGACAGGAGATGAACACTGAAGCTTTCTTT
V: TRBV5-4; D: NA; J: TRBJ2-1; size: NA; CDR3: CASSFTYSEQFF; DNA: TGTGCCAGCAGCTTCACTTACTCAGAGCAGTTCTTC
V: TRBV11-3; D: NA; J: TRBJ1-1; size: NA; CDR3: CASTLSGVDTEAFF; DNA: TGTGCCAGCACCCTTTCGGGGGTGGACACTGAAGCTTTCTTT
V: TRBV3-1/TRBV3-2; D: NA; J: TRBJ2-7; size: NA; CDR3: CASSLQDGYEQYF; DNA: TGTGCCAGCAGCTTACAGGACGGCTACGAGCAGTACTTC
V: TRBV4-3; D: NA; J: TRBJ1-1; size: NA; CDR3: CASSQGTAAINTEAFF; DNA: TGCGCCAGCAGCCAAGGGACAGCAGCAATTAACACTGAAGCTTTCTTT
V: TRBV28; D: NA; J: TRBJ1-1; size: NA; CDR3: CASSFSLPPGEAFF; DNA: TGTGCCAGCAGTTTTTCTTTGCCCCCAGGGGAAGCTTTCTTT
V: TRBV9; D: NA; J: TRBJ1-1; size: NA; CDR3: CASSVEGGGDVAFF; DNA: TGTGCCAGCAGCGTAGAGGGGGGAGGGGATGTGGCTTTCTTT
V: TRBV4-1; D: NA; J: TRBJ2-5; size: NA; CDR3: CASSPTFGPPGQETQYF; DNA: TGCGCCAGCAGCCCCACGTTTGGCCCTCCGGGCCAAGAGACCCAGTACTTC
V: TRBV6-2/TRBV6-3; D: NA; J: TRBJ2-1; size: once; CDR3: CASSYSQGRNEQFF; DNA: TGTGCCAGCAGTTATAGCCAGGGAAGGAATGAGCAGTTCTTC
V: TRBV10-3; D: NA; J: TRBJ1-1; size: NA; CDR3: CAISEPGQKGTEAFF; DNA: TGTGCCATCAGTGAGCCAGGACAGAAGGGGACTGAAGCTTTCTTT
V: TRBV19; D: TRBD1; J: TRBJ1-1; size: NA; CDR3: CASRLDRAAEAFF; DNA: TGTGCCAGTAGACTCGACAGGGCGGCTGAAGCTTTCTTT
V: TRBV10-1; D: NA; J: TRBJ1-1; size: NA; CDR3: CASSETQQDSF; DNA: TGCGCCAGCAGTGAGACACAACAGGACAGCTTT
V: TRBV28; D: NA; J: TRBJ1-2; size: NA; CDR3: CAIDQGYGYTF; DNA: TGTGCCATCGATCAGGGATATGGCTACACCTTC
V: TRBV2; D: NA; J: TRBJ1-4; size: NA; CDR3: CASNRGFEKLFF; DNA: TGTGCCAGCAATCGGGGTTTCGAAAAACTGTTTTTT
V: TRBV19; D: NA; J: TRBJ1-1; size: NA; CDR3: CASRVDSISNTEAFF; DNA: TGTGCCAGTAGGGTAGACAGTATCTCGAACACTGAAGCTTTCTTT
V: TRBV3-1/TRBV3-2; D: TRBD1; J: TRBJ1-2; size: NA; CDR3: CASSRTGTVYGYTF; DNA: TGTGCCAGCAGCCGAACCGGGACAGTATATGGCTACACCTTC
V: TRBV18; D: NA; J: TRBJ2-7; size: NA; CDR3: CASSQSTRSMNEQYF; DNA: TGTGCCAGCTCACAGAGTACTAGGTCCATGAACGAGCAGTACTTC
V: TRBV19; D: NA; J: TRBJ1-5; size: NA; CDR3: CASSNAGFGGPGRSPQHF; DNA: TGTGCCAGTAGTAACGCAGGGTTTGGGGGCCCGGGAAGATCGCCCCAGCATTTT